This TCR beta chain was sequenced during a study of blood T cell repertoires in COVID-19. Study information: The United States, Italy and Spain provided the acute and convalescent COVID-19 samples. T cells, B-cell-depleted T cells, or PBMCs provided the cDNA or gDNA that served as material.

The authors' processing: Reference gene primer amplification gave estimated nucleated cell counts. The method was immunoSEQ multiplex PCR; TCRdb's version includes in-frame clones alone and lacks a portion of them. That table supplies the V and J calls and clone size; D and trimming were determined from the DNA. The sample gives 92,000 or so clones, around 88% of which show up once; 0.47% is in the top ten. This CDR3 is 15 amino acids long. Trimming took 6 bases from V and 2 from J, leaving 14 bases between them. Germline loops: CDR1 MDHEN, CDR2 SYDVKM. The chain joins TRBV28 to TRBJ1-5, with TRBD1 as a possible D gene (6 bases). Sequencing used peripheral blood. This receptor was obtained from a man in his fifties or sixties with acute or convalescent COVID-19. The chain's CDR3 is CASRRTGNGNQPQHF. CDR3 in DNA: TGTGCCAGCAGACGCACAGGGAATGGCAATCAGCCCCAGCATTTT.